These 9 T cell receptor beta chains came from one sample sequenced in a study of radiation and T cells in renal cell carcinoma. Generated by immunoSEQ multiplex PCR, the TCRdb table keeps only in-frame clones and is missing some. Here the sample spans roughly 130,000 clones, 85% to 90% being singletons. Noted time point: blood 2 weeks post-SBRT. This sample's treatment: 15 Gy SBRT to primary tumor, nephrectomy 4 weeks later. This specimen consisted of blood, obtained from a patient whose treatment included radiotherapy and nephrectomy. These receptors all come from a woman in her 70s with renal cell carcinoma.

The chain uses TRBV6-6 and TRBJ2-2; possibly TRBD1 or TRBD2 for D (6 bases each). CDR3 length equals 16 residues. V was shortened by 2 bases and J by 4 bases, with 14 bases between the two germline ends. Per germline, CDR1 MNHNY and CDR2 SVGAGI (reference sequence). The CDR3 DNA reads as TGTGCCAGCAGTTACCCCCGGGGGCAGAGCACCGGGGAGCTGTTTTTT. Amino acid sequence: CASSYPRGQSTGELFF.

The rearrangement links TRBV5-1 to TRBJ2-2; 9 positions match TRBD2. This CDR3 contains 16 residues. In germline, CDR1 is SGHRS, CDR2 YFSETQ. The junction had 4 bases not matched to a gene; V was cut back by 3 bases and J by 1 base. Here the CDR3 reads CASSYTTSGNTGELFF. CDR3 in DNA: TGCGCCAGCAGCTATACGACTAGCGGGAACACCGGGGAGCTGTTTTTT.

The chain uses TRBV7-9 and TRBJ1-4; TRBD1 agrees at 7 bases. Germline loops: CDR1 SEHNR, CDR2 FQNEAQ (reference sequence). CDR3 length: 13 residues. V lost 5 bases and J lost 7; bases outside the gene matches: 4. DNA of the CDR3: TGTGCCAGCAGCATCACAGGGGCTGAAAAACTGTTTTTT. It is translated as CASSITGAEKLFF.

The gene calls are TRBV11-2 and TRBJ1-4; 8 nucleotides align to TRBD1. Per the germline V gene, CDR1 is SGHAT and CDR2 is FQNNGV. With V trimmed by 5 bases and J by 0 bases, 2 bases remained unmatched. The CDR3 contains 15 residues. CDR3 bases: TGTGCCAGCAGCCTGGGACAGGCAACTAATGAAAAACTGTTTTTT. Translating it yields CASSLGQATNEKLFF.

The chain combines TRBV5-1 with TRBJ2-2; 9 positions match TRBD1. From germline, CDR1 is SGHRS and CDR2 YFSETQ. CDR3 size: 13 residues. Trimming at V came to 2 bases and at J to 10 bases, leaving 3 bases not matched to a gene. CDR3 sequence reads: CASSLTGGKELFF. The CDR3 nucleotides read TGCGCCAGCAGCTTAACAGGGGGCAAGGAGCTGTTTTTT.

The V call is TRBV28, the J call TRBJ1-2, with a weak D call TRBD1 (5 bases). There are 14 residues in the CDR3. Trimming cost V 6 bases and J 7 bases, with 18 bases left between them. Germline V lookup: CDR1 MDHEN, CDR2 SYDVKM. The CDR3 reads CASSPGTGYGGYTF. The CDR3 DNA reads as TGTGCCAGCAGCCCCGGGACGGGGTATGGTGGCTACACCTTC.

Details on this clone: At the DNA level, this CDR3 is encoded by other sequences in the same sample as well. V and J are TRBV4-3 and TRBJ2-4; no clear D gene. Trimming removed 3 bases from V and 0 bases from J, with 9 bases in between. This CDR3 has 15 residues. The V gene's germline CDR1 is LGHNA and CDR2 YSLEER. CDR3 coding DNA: TGCGCCAGCAGCCAGGCCGATCTAGCCAAAAACATTCAGTACTTC. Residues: CASSQADLAKNIQYF.

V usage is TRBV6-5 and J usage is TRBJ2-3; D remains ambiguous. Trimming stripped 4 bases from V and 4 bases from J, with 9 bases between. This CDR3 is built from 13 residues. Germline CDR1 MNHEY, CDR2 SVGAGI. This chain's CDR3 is CASSSRAADTQYF. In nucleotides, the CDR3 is TGTGCCAGCAGTTCCAGAGCCGCAGATACGCAGTATTTT.

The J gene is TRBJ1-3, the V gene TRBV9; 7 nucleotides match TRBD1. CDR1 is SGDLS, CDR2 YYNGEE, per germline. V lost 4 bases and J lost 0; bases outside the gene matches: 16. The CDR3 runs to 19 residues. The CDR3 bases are TGTGCCAGCAGCCCTGATTTAGGGGGACAGACCTTCTCTGGAAACACCATATATTTT. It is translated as CASSPDLGGQTFSGNTIYF.